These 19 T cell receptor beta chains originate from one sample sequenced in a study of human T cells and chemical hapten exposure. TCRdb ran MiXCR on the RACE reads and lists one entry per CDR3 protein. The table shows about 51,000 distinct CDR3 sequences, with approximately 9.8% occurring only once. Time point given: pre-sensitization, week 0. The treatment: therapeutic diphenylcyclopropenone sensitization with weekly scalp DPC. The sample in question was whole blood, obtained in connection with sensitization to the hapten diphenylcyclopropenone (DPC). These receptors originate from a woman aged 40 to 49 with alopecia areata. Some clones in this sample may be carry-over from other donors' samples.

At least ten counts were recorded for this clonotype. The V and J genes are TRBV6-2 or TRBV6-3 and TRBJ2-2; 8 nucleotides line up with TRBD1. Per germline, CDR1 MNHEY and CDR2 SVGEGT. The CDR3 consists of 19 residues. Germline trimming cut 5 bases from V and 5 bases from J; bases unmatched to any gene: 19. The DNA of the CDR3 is TGTGCCAGCAGTGCCCTTACGGGGACAGGAGCTGGTCGTACCGGGGAGCTGTTTTTT. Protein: CASSALTGTGAGRTGELFF.

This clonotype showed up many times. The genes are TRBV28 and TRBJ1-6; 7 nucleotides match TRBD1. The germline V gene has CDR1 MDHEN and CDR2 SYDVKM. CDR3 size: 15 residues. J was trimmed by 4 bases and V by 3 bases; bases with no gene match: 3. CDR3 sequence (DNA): TGTGCCAGCAGTTTGAGGGGGCCATATAATTCACCCCTCCACTTT. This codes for CASSLRGPYNSPLHF.

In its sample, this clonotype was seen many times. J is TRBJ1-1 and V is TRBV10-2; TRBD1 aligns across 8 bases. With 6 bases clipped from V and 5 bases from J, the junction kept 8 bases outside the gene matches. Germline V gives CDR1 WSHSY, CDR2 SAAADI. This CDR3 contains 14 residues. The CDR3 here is CASSEIQGVTEAFF. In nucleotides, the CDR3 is TGCGCCAGCAGCGAAATACAGGGGGTTACTGAAGCTTTCTTT.

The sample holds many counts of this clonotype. The CDR3: CASSLDRLTDTQYF. The CDR3 bases are TGTGCCAGCAGCTTAGACAGACTCACAGATACGCAGTATTTT. The rearrangement joins TRBV7-2 to TRBJ2-3; D remains unclear. Looked up from germline, CDR1 is SGHTA and CDR2 is FQGNSA. The CDR3 is 14 residues long. Trimming stripped 1 base from V and 2 bases from J, with 7 bases between.

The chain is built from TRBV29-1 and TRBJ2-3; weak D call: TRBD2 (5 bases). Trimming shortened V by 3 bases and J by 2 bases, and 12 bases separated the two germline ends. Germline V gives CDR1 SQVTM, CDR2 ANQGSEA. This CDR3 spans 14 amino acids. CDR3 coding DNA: TGCAGCGTTGATAAGGAGGTCTTCACAGATACGCAGTATTTT. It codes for CSVDKEVFTDTQYF.

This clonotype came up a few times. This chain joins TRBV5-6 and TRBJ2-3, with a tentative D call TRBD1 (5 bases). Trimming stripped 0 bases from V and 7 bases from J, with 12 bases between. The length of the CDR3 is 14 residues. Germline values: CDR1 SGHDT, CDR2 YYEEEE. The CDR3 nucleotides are TGTGCCAGCAGCTTGGCAAGGCAGGGCAATACGCAGTATTTT. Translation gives CASSLARQGNTQYF.

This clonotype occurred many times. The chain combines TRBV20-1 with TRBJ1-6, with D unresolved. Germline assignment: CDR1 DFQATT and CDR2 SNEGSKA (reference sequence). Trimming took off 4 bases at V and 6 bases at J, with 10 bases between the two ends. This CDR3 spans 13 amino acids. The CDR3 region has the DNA TGCAGTGCTAATCTACAGACTAATTCACCCCTCCACTTT. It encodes CSANLQTNSPLHF.

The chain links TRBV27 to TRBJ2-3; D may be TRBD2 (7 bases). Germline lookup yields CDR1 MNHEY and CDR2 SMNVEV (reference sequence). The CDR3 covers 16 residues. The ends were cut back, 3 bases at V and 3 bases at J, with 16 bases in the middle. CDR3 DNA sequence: TGTGCCAGCAGTTTGGCGGGGGCCGCCCCGACAGATACGCAGTATTTT. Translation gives CASSLAGAAPTDTQYF.

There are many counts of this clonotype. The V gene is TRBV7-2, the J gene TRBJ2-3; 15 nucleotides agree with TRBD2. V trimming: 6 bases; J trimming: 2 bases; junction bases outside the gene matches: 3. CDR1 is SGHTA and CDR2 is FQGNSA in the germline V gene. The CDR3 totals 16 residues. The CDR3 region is CASSGTSGGPTDTQYF. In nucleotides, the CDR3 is TGTGCCAGCAGTGGGACTAGCGGGGGGCCCACAGATACGCAGTATTTT. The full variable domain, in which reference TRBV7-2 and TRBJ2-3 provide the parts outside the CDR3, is GAGVSQSPSNKVTEKGKDVELRCDPISGHTALYWYRQSLGQGLEFLIYFQGNSAPDKSGLPSDRFSAERTGGSVSTLTIQRTQQEDSAVYLCASSGTSGGPTDTQYFGPGTRLTVL.

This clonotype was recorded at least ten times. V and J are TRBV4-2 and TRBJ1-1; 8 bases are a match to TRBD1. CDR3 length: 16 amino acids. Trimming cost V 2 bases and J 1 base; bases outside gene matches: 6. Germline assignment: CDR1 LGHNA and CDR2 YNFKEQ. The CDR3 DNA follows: TGTGCCAGCAGCCAAACAGGGGGGGAATGGAACACTGAAGCTTTCTTT. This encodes CASSQTGGEWNTEAFF.

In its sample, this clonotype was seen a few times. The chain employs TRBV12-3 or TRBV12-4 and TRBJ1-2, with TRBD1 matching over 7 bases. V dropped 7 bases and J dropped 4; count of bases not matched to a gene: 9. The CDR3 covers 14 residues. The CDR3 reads CASTNRDSSYGYTF. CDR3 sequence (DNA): TGTGCCAGCACCAACCGGGACAGCTCCTATGGCTACACCTTC.

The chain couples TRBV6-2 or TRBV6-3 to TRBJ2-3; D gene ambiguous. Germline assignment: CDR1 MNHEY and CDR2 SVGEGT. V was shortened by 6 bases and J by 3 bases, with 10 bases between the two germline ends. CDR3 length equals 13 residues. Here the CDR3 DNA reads TGTGCCAGCAGCCCCGACGAGACAGATACGCAGTATTTT. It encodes CASSPDETDTQYF.

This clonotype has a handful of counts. This chain's CDR3 is CASSEGAWSQYF. The CDR3 nucleotides are TGTGCCAGCAGTGAGGGGGCATGGTCGCAGTATTTT. The V and J genes are TRBV6-1 and TRBJ2-3; D might be TRBD1 (6 bases). This CDR3 spans 12 amino acids. Germline V gene sequence: CDR1 MNHNS, CDR2 SASEGT. Trimming took 3 bases from V and 10 from J, leaving 11 bases between them.

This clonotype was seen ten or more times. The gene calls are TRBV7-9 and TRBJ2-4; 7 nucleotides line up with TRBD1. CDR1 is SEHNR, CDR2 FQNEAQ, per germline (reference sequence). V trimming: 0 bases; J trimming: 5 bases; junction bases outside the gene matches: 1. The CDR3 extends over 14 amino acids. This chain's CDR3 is CASSLAQGQNIQYF. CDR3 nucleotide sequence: TGTGCCAGCAGCTTAGCACAGGGGCAAAACATTCAGTACTTC.

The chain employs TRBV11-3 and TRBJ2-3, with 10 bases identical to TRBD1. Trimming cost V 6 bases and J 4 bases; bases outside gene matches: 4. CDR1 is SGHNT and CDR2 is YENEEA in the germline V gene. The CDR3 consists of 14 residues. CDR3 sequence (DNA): TGTGCCAGCAGTCCCGGACAGGGGGCAGATACGCAGTATTTT. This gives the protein CASSPGQGADTQYF.

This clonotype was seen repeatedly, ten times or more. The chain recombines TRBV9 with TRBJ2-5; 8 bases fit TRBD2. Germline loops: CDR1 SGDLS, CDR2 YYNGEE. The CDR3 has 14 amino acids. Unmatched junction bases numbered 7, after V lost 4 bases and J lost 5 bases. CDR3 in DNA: TGTGCCAGCAGCCGACTCACTAGCGGTGAGACCCAGTACTTC. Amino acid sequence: CASSRLTSGETQYF.

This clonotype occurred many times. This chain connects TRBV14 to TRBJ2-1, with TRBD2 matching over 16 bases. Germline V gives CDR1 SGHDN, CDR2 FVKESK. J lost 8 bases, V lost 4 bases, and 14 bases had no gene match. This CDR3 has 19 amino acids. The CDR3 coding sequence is TGTGCCAGCAGCCTGCTCCCGGGACTAGCGGGGGGGCCTGTGGATGAGCAGTTCTTC. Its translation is CASSLLPGLAGGPVDEQFF. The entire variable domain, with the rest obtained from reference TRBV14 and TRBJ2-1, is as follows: EAGVTQFPSHSVIEKGQTVTLRCDPISGHDNLYWYRRVMGKEIKFLLHFVKESKQDESGMPNNRFLAERTGGTYSTLKVQPAELEDSGVYFCASSLLPGLAGGPVDEQFFGPGTRLTVL.

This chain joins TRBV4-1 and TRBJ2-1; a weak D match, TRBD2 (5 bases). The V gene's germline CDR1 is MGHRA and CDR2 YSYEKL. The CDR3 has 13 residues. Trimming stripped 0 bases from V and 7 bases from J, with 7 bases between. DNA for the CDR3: TGCGCCAGCAGCCAAGATCCGGGGAATGAGCAGTTCTTC. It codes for CASSQDPGNEQFF.

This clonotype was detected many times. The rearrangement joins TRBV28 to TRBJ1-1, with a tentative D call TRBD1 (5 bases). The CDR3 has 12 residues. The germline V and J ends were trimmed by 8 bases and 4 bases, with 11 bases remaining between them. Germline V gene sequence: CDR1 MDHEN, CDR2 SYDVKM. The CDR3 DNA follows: TGTGCCAGCTCCCTCAGGGTCACTGAAGCTTTCTTT. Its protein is CASSLRVTEAFF.